The present T cell receptor (beta chain) was sequenced within a study of T-cell reconstitution after alpha-beta-depleted transplantation in children. The study, taken as a whole, reports: T-cell numbers and diversity one year post-transplant derived largely from freshly generated T cells. By about two months after transplant, alpha-beta T cells reportedly arose from several hundred graft clones that had expanded. TCRbeta diversity was high at day 60 in some patients (a result of surviving recipient T cells and thymic progenitors).

A note on this clonotype: Antigen specificity is unknown.

Trimming removed 6 bases from V and 3 bases from J; junction bases left unmatched: 18. The CDR3 length is 18 residues. Germline V gene lookup returns CDR1 LGHDT and CDR2 YNNKEL (reference sequence). Unique molecular identifiers were used to barcode this TCRbeta library. TCRdb processed the PCR reads anew with MiXCR; each CDR3 protein has one entry. This sample has 250,000 to 350,000 distinct CDR3 sequences, with more than 20% found just once. This TCR came from a male patient between 5 and 17 years old who had a stem cell transplant for acute lymphoblastic leukemia, so the T cells may come from the graft donor. The J gene is TRBJ2-7, the V gene TRBV3-1, with 9 nucleotides matching TRBD2. The sample here was PBMCs, mostly from graft donor cells, taken 180 days after TCRalphabeta/CD19-depleted stem cell transplant. The CDR3 loop reads CASRPSGMSSRPVYEQYF. The CDR3 coding sequence is TGTGCCAGCAGACCTAGCGGGATGTCCTCACGTCCTGTCTACGAGCAGTACTTC.